The T cell receptor (beta chain) described here comes from a study of response to subunit inactivated influenza vaccine. General study findings and limits: That few new T cells are recruited by each seasonal influenza vaccination was the authors' suggestion.

Germline V gene sequence: CDR1 WNHNN, CDR2 SYGVQD (reference sequence). CDR3 size: 17 residues. The trim removed 1 base at V and 2 bases at J, leaving 9 bases unmatched. This clonotype was seen a handful of times. The antigen remains unidentified. TCRdb itself ran the RT-PCR reads through MiXCR, one entry per CDR3 protein. The sample holds 650,000 to 800,000 distinct CDR3 sequences, about 14% seen once. This specimen consisted of PBMCs from blood, obtained approximately 15 days before vaccination. The rearrangement links TRBV10-1 to TRBJ2-3, with 7 positions matching TRBD2. This TCR was sampled from a man in his fifties who received an inactivated influenza vaccine. CDR3 sequence: CASSEYSAGTSTDTQYF. In nucleotides, the CDR3 is TGCGCCAGCAGTGAGTACTCAGCGGGGACCTCCACAGATACGCAGTATTTT.